This T cell receptor (beta chain) came from a study of response to subunit inactivated influenza vaccine. Each CDR3 protein gets one entry after TCRdb re-called the RT-PCR reads with MiXCR. The sample has about 540,000 distinct CDR3 sequences; roughly 25% are singletons. These data were also reused for a study on T cells expressing NK-cell markers. That study reports: TCR beta libraries carry UMIs added by 5'RACE template switching. In sorted CD3+CD56+NKG2C+, CD3+CD56+NKG2C- and CD3+CD56-NKG2C+ T cells, TCR beta repertoires were obtained. Among eight sequenced donors, seven carried HCMV seropositivity while one was seronegative. Once again these clonotypes came out on top in the CD3+CD56-NKG2C+ fraction of a few donors.

This clonotype originated in a man aged 45-65 years who received an inactivated influenza vaccine. The material was CD4+ T cells sorted from PBMCs, obtained 11 to 12 days after vaccination.

Written as DNA, the CDR3 is TGTGCCAGCAGTGGCTCGGCGGGAGCGTACGAGCAGTACTTC. This codes for CASSGSAGAYEQYF. The rearrangement joins TRBV6-1 to TRBJ2-7; 7 bases line up with TRBD2. The CDR3 is 14 residues long. Trimming at V came to 4 bases and at J to 4 bases, leaving 7 bases not matched to a gene. Per germline, CDR1 MNHNS and CDR2 SASEGT.